This section outlines one T cell receptor beta chain sequence together with its context. The antigen it binds to is not known. No base-level quality is on record; no much larger clone is a single base apart. The sample belongs to a study of cytomegalovirus exposure and HLA in healthy donors (TCRdb year 2017). Broadly, across the study: In an earlier analysis of several hundred of the donors, approximately 260 Gb of sequence data and approximately 100 million unique TCR beta sequences from about 180 million T cells were reported. Donor age, sex, ethnicity and CMV serostatus were compiled together with the repertoire data. A later analysis re-analyzed previously published TCR beta repertoires from 666 donors and added high-resolution HLA genotyping to study TCR occurrence patterns. To decide whether each TCR beta V gene segment behaved as functional or pseudogenic, an earlier analysis of some 600 of the donors relied on high-throughput TCR beta sequencing. To predict cytomegalovirus infection status, the study brought together high-throughput TCR immunosequencing, statistical association of individual TCRs with disease status, and machine learning. Roughly 300 gigabases of sequencing data and roughly 90 million unique TCR sequences were included in an early release covering roughly 700 HLA-typed donors. The genetic ancestry cluster associated with self-reported Caucasian donors included approximately 85% of the roughly 360 genotyped donors. Every repertoire in the discovery cohort had been generated on one and the same sequencing platform. HLA typing covered class I and class II loci at four-digit resolution. A later genetic analysis used genome-wide SNP genotypes for about 60% of the roughly 700 donors, treating that subset as a discovery cohort. Typing coverage differed by locus: A, B, C, DRB1 and DQB1 were typed in about 629-640 donors, DQA1 in 500 to 550, DPA1 in around 600, and DPB1 in around 440. Among about 370 genotyped donors of the cohort, an average of about 220,000 unique TCR beta nucleotide sequences was sequenced per donor, of which about 20% were non-productive. Several DR-DQ haplotypes were treated as single units for association and clustering because of strong linkage in the cohort. Rather than using new phenotypic data, the later analysis identified candidate immune exposures from TCR beta sequences and from how often those sequences occurred across donors. Using immunosequencing, the study profiled T cell repertoires from 500 to 800 subjects and related those repertoires to cytomegalovirus serostatus. Along with the approximately 620-subject first cohort, a separate validation cohort of some 130 different subjects was used. The study aimed to test whether signatures of past pathogen exposure could be identified by cataloging public T cell receptors.

V sheds 8 bases and J sheds 0 bases, leaving 16 bases between their ends. CDR1 and CDR2 are read off the germline V gene (reference sequence) as MNHEY and SMNVEV. From cysteine to phenylalanine, the CDR3 is 16 amino acids long. Left in the record is the CDR3 DNA by itself, 48 bases read in frame from the first base. The cohort was made up of 500 to 850 healthy bone marrow donors. All cohort members were sampled while nominally healthy, although unrecorded immune exposures were likely present. The donor was CMV seropositive and belonged to the group of 250 to 350 seropositive cohort members. A peripheral blood sample was provided by each donor, and peripheral blood mononuclear cells were used for TCR beta sequencing. Genomic DNA extraction from the blood cell samples was performed with the Qiagen DNeasy Blood Extraction Kit. What the authors observed across the whole study: In a later analysis, the rate of TCR association differed among HLA loci, with DRB1 alleles having the most associated TCRs and HLA-C alleles having the fewest. V-gene and J-gene trimming of TCR beta chains was associated with a missense DCLRE1C variant in a later genetic analysis, and the association was replicated in an independent cohort. The study gave a list of under 200 TCR beta chains associated with cytomegalovirus. HLA typing was unavailable for some donors at each locus, so association tests used only the typed subset. A further reported finding was that TCR beta sequences accurately predicted the HLA-A and HLA-B alleles for most subjects in the first cohort. Most TCR sequences were seen in very few donors, while some public TCRs were found in many individuals. Because the 87-base-pair reads could not distinguish some IMGT-functional V segments, including TRBV6-2 and TRBV6-3, those segments were excluded. In a later analysis, most CMV-associated TCR beta chains were found to appear HLA-restricted, with HLA associations seemingly driven largely by CMV exposure. The authors suggested that the approach could potentially be generalized to other disease states and immunological phenotypes. In a later analysis, HLA-associated TCR beta chains showed more clonal expansion and lower generation probabilities than non-associated chains that were equally common. This cohort had only TCR beta chains sequenced, and the lack of alpha or paired-chain data limited which features could be detected. In a later analysis, several top co-occurrence clusters were reported to appear linked to parvovirus B19, influenza, CMV and Epstein-Barr virus. When HLA alleles, especially DR and DQ, strongly co-occurred, attributing TCR associations to individual alleles was difficult. CMV serostatus was the only immune exposure information available for the cohort. An earlier analysis of approximately 540 of the donors showed that most TCR beta V segments appeared in productive rearrangements either about 87% or about 30% of the time, which broadly matched IMGT annotations. In vitro tests confirmed that a few of the cytomegalovirus-associated TCR beta chains recognize cytomegalovirus antigens. A later analysis associated approximately 17,000 TCR beta sequences with specific HLA alleles at a false discovery rate of 0.05. The classifier was reported to diagnose cytomegalovirus status with high specificity and sensitivity in both the original and validation cohorts. Over 15 rarely observed V segments, including chromosome 9 orphons, were excluded from the earlier analysis of a few hundred of the donors because counts were too low. In a later genetic analysis, fewer N-insertions in productive TCRs were reported among donors in an Asian-associated ancestry cluster than the roughly 700-donor mean. Correlated functional status among segregating V segments might be attributable to linkage disequilibrium, but an unknown experimental factor could not be ruled out. Sequencing depth was assumed to be roughly uniform across donors in the presence/absence analyses, though that assumption may not hold. The sequencing pipeline was judged likely to have produced a cluster of highly shared sequence variants as a technical artifact.

Libraries were prepared through the immunoSEQ multiplex PCR assay. A mixture of 60 forward primers for TCR Vbeta segments and 13 reverse primers for TCR Jbeta segments was used in the multiplex PCR. The CDR3 region of rearranged TCR beta genes was amplified from genomic DNA with a multiplex PCR assay. Amplified TCR beta libraries were sequenced as 87-base-pair reads on the Illumina HiSeq System. Turning to the authors' computational methods: In a later analysis, around 80 million unique TCR beta chains were counted across the roughly 670 repertoires, and roughly 11 million of these chains were shared by at least two donors. To remove PCR and sequencing errors, raw reads were error-corrected and collapsed into unique sequences using a nearest-neighbor algorithm that merged closely related sequences. Alignment of CDR3 sequences to IMGT reference sequences was used to assign V, D and J gene segments. Each retained sequence needed at least a six-nucleotide match to both a V gene segment and a J gene segment. Rearrangements were called productive when the CDR3 lacked stop codons and stayed in frame with V and J; all others were non-productive. Following IMGT convention, CDR3 was defined as the stretch from the second conserved V-encoded cysteine to the conserved J-encoded phenylalanine. Sequences without an unambiguous match to a single V gene segment were excluded from the earlier analysis of a few hundred of the donors. In an earlier analysis of approximately 610 of the donors, V segments were called functional above 56.7% productive rearrangements and were called segregating when the between-donor standard deviation exceeded 5%. A statistical classification framework was built for diagnosing cytomegalovirus status from the catalog of TCR beta chain sequences. In a later analysis, TCR nucleotide sequences were compared against IMGT/GENE-DB human TR gene sequences so that V and J genes could be assigned. The TCRdist pipeline was used in a later analysis to assign CDR3 sequences and most-parsimonious VDJ recombination scenarios. In a later analysis, every TCR beta chain was defined by the combination of its CDR3 amino acid sequence and its V-gene family, and reads without a unique V-gene family were dropped. A later analysis removed 592 highly shared, low-generation-probability nucleotide sequences to deal with suspected cross-contamination and a sequencing artifact. In a later analysis, a clonal expansion index was calculated for each public chain from normalized within-repertoire ranks of inferred template counts. A later analysis computed generation probabilities with a VDJ recombination model fitted to out-of-frame rearrangements, and checked the results against IGoR. A later analysis scored TCR-TCR, TCR-HLA and TCR-CMV co-occurrence with hypergeometric tests, applying a repertoire-size bias correction to TCR pairs. In a later analysis, false discovery rates were estimated by permuting HLA or CMV assignments 20 times. In a later analysis, co-occurring TCRs were grouped using DBSCAN, with TCRdist sequence similarity added in when clustering inside HLA-allele-positive subsets. Repertoires with fewer than 30,000 or more than 120,000 public chains were left out of co-occurrence clustering, as were about 5 repertoires with anomalous nucleotide sharing. This immuneACCESS table, as held by TCRdb, lists in-frame sequences with V and J called but not all clones. Of the missing ones, under half trace to an unresolved V gene in checked studies; the others have no known cause. V and J calls and clone size are as listed in that table; D and trimming were resolved from the DNA. For this sample there are approximately 180,000 clones; around four fifths appear just once. The biggest ten clones account for around 5% of the sample.

This clonotype was sampled from a girl under 18 in good health and CMV-seropositive. Specimen: PBMCs. The chain is encoded by TRBV27 joined to TRBJ2-2; the D gene cannot be named for sure. The DNA sequence is as follows: TGTGCCAGCCAGGTCCGAAGGCCCACGAACACCGGGGAGCTGTTTTTT. It translates as CASQVRRPTNTGELFF.